Listed below are T cell receptor beta chains from one sample, sequenced in a study of beta chain features in type 1 diabetes. The table came from immunoSEQ multiplex PCR; TCRdb's copy has only in-frame clones and leaves some out. The data hold hundreds of thousands of clones, with 9.5% to 11% observed a single time. What was sequenced was naive CD4+ T cells from blood. The receptors originated from a woman aged 25 to 39 in good health. Each CDR3 is given with its conserved first and last residue. The order of the fields is clone size, J gene, V gene, D gene, CDR3 protein, CDR3 DNA. A D gene is named only where the DNA matches it firmly. Part of the rows lack a size; the others show once, few, many or a class for expanded clones.

size: few
J: TRBJ2-3
V: TRBV7-3
D: TRBD2
CDR3: CASSSMGLAGDTQYF
DNA: TGTGCCAGCAGCTCGATGGGACTAGCGGGAGATACGCAGTATTTT

size: few
J: TRBJ2-5
V: TRBV18
D: NA
CDR3: CASSPQTSQETQYF
DNA: TGTGCCAGCTCACCACAGACTAGCCAAGAGACCCAGTACTTC

size: NA
J: TRBJ2-5
V: TRBV4-2
D: TRBD1
CDR3: CASSRGQATETQYF
DNA: TGTGCCAGCAGCCGGGGACAGGCCACCGAGACCCAGTACTTC

size: NA
J: TRBJ2-5
V: TRBV19
D: NA
CDR3: CASGGQEAQYF
DNA: TGTGCCAGTGGTGGTCAAGAGGCCCAGTACTTC

size: NA
J: TRBJ2-6
V: TRBV19
D: TRBD1
CDR3: CASSIGPLQGSVSGANVLTF
DNA: TGTGCCAGTAGTATAGGGCCTCTACAGGGGAGTGTTTCTGGGGCCAACGTCCTGACTTTC

size: NA
J: TRBJ1-2
V: TRBV5-5
D: TRBD1
CDR3: CASSLPRGNNYGYTF
DNA: TGTGCCAGCAGCCTACCCAGGGGGAACAACTATGGCTACACCTTC

size: NA
J: TRBJ2-2
V: TRBV4-3
D: TRBD2
CDR3: CASSQRLAGGDTGELFF
DNA: TGCGCCAGCAGCCAAAGACTAGCGGGAGGGGACACCGGGGAGCTGTTTTTT

size: NA
J: TRBJ2-5
V: TRBV19
D: TRBD2
CDR3: CASSILTTSGQETQYF
DNA: TGTGCCAGTAGTATACTAACGACTAGCGGCCAAGAGACCCAGTACTTC

size: NA
J: TRBJ2-3
V: TRBV7-9
D: TRBD1
CDR3: CASSFGTGSDTQYF
DNA: TGTGCCAGCAGCTTTGGGACAGGGTCAGATACGCAGTATTTT

size: few
J: TRBJ2-5
V: TRBV25-1
D: TRBD2
CDR3: CASSETGLAVKQYF
DNA: TGTGCCAGCAGTGAGACGGGACTAGCGGTGAAACAGTACTTC

size: few
J: TRBJ2-7
V: TRBV4-2
D: TRBD2
CDR3: CASSQVQRETYEQYF
DNA: TGTGCCAGCAGCCAAGTCCAGCGGGAAACCTACGAGCAGTACTTC

size: few
J: TRBJ1-1
V: TRBV5-1
D: NA
CDR3: CASSLGATMNTEAFF
DNA: TGCGCCAGCAGCTTGGGGGCAACGATGAACACTGAAGCTTTCTTT

size: few
J: TRBJ2-3
V: TRBV7-3
D: NA
CDR3: CASSRGLAGTDTQYF
DNA: TGTGCCAGCAGCCGGGGGCTAGCGGGCACAGATACGCAGTATTTT

size: NA
J: TRBJ2-3
V: TRBV5-1
D: TRBD2
CDR3: CASSLAAGGPPDTQYF
DNA: TGCGCCAGCAGCTTGGCGGCGGGAGGGCCGCCAGATACGCAGTATTTT

size: few
J: TRBJ2-1
V: TRBV7-9
D: TRBD1
CDR3: CASSLEALGQGPEQFF
DNA: TGTGCCAGCAGCTTAGAGGCCTTGGGACAGGGACCCGAGCAGTTCTTC

size: NA
J: TRBJ1-5
V: TRBV15
D: TRBD1
CDR3: CATSRWDRDDQPQHF
DNA: TGTGCCACCAGCAGATGGGACAGGGATGATCAGCCCCAGCATTTT

size: few
J: TRBJ2-7
V: TRBV10-3
D: TRBD1
CDR3: CAISAQGDLEQYF
DNA: TGTGCCATCAGTGCACAGGGGGATCTCGAGCAGTACTTC

size: NA
J: TRBJ2-5
V: TRBV6-4
D: TRBD2
CDR3: CASSYAGLAGGRETQYF
DNA: TGTGCCAGCAGTTACGCCGGACTAGCGGGAGGGAGAGAGACCCAGTACTTC

size: few
J: TRBJ2-3
V: TRBV7-2
D: TRBD2
CDR3: CASSLAGRRTDTQYF
DNA: TGTGCCAGCAGCTTAGCCGGGAGGCGCACAGATACGCAGTATTTT

size: few
J: TRBJ2-1
V: TRBV5-4
D: TRBD2
CDR3: CASSRSGSSYNEQFF
DNA: TGTGCCAGCAGCCGGAGCGGGAGCTCCTACAATGAGCAGTTCTTC

size: NA
J: TRBJ2-7
V: TRBV19
D: TRBD2
CDR3: CASSIGSGYEQYF
DNA: TGTGCCAGTAGTATCGGTAGCGGGTACGAGCAGTACTTC

size: NA
J: TRBJ2-1
V: TRBV7-3
D: NA
CDR3: CASSLGSTSYNEQFF
DNA: TGTGCCAGCAGCTTGGGGAGTACCTCCTACAATGAGCAGTTCTTC

size: NA
J: TRBJ2-7
V: TRBV7-2
D: NA
CDR3: CASSFTQGAGYEQYF
DNA: TGTGCCAGCAGCTTTACCCAGGGCGCTGGGTACGAGCAGTACTTC

size: NA
J: TRBJ2-1
V: TRBV28
D: TRBD2
CDR3: CASSPGTSDNEQFF
DNA: TGTGCCAGCAGTCCCGGGACTAGCGACAATGAGCAGTTCTTC

size: few
J: TRBJ2-1
V: TRBV2
D: NA
CDR3: CASRSTLTYNEQFF
DNA: TGTGCCAGCCGTTCGACACTCACCTACAATGAGCAGTTCTTC

size: NA
J: TRBJ2-7
V: TRBV23-1
D: TRBD2
CDR3: CASSQGTSGRPPYEQYF
DNA: TGCGCCAGCAGTCAAGGGACTAGCGGGAGGCCTCCATACGAGCAGTACTTC

size: few
J: TRBJ1-2
V: TRBV28
D: NA
CDR3: CASSSNSGYTF
DNA: TGTGCCAGCAGTTCTAATAGTGGCTACACCTTC

size: NA
J: TRBJ1-2
V: TRBV27
D: NA
CDR3: CASSLEGAHYGYTF
DNA: TGTGCCAGCAGTTTGGAAGGGGCGCACTATGGCTACACCTTC

size: NA
J: TRBJ2-3
V: TRBV5-4
D: TRBD2
CDR3: CASSLRTSPHTDTQYF
DNA: TGTGCCAGCAGCTTGCGGACTAGCCCCCACACAGATACGCAGTATTTT

size: few
J: TRBJ2-1
V: TRBV6-5
D: TRBD2
CDR3: CASVGLAGSNEQFF
DNA: TGTGCCAGCGTGGGGCTAGCGGGATCCAATGAGCAGTTCTTC

size: few
J: TRBJ1-2
V: TRBV9
D: NA
CDR3: CASSVAGYDRYTF
DNA: TGTGCCAGCAGCGTAGCAGGGTACGATCGCTACACCTTC

size: NA
J: TRBJ2-1
V: TRBV2
D: TRBD1
CDR3: CASSERGQGSNEQFF
DNA: TGTGCCAGCAGTGAAAGAGGACAGGGGTCCAATGAGCAGTTCTTC

size: few
J: TRBJ2-5
V: TRBV18
D: NA
CDR3: CASSESQETQYF
DNA: TGTGCCAGCTCAGAGAGCCAAGAGACCCAGTACTTC

size: few
J: TRBJ2-7
V: TRBV27
D: NA
CDR3: CASSLKDARDTLPYEQYF
DNA: TGTGCCAGCAGTTTGAAAGATGCTCGGGACACGCTGCCCTACGAGCAGTACTTC

size: many
J: TRBJ2-6
V: TRBV4-3
D: NA
CDR3: CASSQEGQGANVLTF
DNA: TGCGCCAGCAGCCAGGAGGGACAGGGGGCCAACGTCCTGACTTTC

size: NA
J: TRBJ2-1
V: TRBV18
D: TRBD1
CDR3: CASSPRDRAYNEQFF
DNA: TGTGCCAGCTCACCCCGGGACAGGGCCTACAATGAGCAGTTCTTC

size: NA
J: TRBJ1-1
V: TRBV28
D: TRBD1
CDR3: CASSDPQGQGSTEAFF
DNA: TGTGCCAGCAGTGACCCCCAAGGACAGGGGAGCACTGAAGCTTTCTTT

size: few
J: TRBJ2-1
V: TRBV2
D: NA
CDR3: CASSEMSSWFF
DNA: TGTGCCAGCAGTGAAATGTCTAGTTGGTTCTTC

size: few
J: TRBJ2-2
V: TRBV5-6
D: NA
CDR3: CASSLFLGQANTGELFF
DNA: TGTGCCAGCAGCTTGTTTTTAGGCCAGGCGAACACCGGGGAGCTGTTTTTT

size: few
J: TRBJ1-2
V: TRBV7-9
D: NA
CDR3: CASSPAGNYGYTF
DNA: TGTGCCAGCAGCCCGGCGGGAAACTATGGCTACACCTTC